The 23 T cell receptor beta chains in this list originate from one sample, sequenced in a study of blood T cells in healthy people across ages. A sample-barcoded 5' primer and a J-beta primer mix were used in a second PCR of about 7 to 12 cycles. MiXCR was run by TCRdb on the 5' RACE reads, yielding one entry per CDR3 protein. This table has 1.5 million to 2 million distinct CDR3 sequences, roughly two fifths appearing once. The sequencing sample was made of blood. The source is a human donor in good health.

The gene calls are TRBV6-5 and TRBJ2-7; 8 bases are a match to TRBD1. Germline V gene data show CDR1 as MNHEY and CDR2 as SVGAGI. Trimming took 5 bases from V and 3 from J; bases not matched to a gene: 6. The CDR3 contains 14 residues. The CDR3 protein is CASSPRQGYYEQYF. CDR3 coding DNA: TGTGCCAGCAGTCCGAGACAGGGGTACTACGAGCAGTACTTC.

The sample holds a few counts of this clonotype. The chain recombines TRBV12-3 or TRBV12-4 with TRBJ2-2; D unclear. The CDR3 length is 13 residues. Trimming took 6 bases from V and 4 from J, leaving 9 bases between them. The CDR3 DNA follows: TGTGCCAGCAGATACAGTAGCACCGGGGAGCTGTTTTTT. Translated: CASRYSSTGELFF.

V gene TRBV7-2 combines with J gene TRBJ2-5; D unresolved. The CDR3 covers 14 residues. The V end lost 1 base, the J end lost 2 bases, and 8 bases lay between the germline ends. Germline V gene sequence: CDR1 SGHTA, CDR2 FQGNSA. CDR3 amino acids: CASSLVTRQETQYF. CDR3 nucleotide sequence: TGTGCCAGCAGCTTAGTGACTCGTCAAGAGACCCAGTACTTC.

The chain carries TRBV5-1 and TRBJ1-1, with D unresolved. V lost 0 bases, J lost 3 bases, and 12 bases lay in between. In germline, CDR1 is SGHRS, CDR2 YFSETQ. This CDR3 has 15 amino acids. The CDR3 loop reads CASSLEEAYDTEAFF. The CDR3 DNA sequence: TGCGCCAGCAGCTTGGAGGAGGCTTACGACACTGAAGCTTTCTTT.

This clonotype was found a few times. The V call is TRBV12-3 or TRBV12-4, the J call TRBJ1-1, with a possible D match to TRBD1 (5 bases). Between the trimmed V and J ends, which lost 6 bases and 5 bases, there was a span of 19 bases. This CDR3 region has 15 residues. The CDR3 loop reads CASSVTPGVRTEAFF. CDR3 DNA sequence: TGTGCCAGCAGCGTTACTCCGGGGGTACGGACTGAAGCTTTCTTT.

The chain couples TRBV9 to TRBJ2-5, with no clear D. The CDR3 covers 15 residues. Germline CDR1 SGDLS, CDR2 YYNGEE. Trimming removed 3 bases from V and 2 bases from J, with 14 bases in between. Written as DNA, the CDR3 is TGTGCCAGCAGCGCGTCCGCGCAGGCGCAAGAGACCCAGTACTTC. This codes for CASSASAQAQETQYF.

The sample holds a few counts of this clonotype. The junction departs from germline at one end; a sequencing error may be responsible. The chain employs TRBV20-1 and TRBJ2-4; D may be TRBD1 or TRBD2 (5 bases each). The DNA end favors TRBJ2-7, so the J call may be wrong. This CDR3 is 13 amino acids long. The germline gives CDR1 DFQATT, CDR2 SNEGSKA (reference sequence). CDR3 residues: CSARTPGPYEQYF. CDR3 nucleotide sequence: TGTAGTGCCCGTACGCCGGGGCCCTACGAGCAGTACTTC.

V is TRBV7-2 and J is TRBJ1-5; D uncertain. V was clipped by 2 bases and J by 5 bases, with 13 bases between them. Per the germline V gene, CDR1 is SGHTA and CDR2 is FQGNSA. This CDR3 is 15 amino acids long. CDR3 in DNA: TGTGCCAGCAGCTTATTGGGCAGCAGAGATCAGCCCCAGCATTTT. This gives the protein CASSLLGSRDQPQHF.

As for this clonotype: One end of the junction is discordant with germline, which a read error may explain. CDR3 DNA sequence: TGTGTCAGCAGTTTATTCCAGGGTGAGACCCAGTACTTC. Its protein product is CVSSLFQGETQYF. The V call is TRBV12-3 or TRBV12-4, the J call TRBJ2-5, with D possibly being TRBD1 (5 bases). CDR3 size: 13 residues.

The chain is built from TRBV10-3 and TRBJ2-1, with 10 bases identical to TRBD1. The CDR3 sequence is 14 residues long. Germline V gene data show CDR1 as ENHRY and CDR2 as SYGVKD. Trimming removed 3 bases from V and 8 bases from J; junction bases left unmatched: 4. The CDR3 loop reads CAISDRDRGHEQFF. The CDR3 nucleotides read TGTGCCATCAGTGACCGGGACAGGGGCCATGAGCAGTTCTTC.

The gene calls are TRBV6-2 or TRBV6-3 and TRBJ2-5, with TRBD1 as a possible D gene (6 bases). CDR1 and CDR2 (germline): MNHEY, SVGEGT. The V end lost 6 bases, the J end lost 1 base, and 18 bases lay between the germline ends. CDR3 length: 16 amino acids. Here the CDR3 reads CASSLRTARLQETQYF. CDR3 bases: TGTGCCAGCAGCCTTCGGACAGCCAGGCTCCAAGAGACCCAGTACTTC.

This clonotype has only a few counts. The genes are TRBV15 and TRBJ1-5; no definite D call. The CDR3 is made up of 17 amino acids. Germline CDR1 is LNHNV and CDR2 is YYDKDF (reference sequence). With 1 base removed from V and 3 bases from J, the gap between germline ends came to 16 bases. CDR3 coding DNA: TGTGCCACCAGCAGAGTCCTTACGGGCGGGGACAATCAGCCCCAGCATTTT. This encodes CATSRVLTGGDNQPQHF.

The CDR3 DNA is TGTGCCAGCAGCAGCCTAAAGGGCTCCTACGAGCAGTACTTC. Amino acids: CASSSLKGSYEQYF. The V call is TRBV7-6, the J call TRBJ2-7, with D hard to call. The CDR3 is made up of 14 amino acids. V dropped 5 bases and J dropped 0 bases, with 11 bases sitting between them. In germline, CDR1 is SGHVS, CDR2 FNYEAQ. Using reference TRBV7-6 and TRBJ2-7 for the parts outside the CDR3, the full variable domain is GAGVSQSPRYKVTKRGQDVALRCDPISGHVSLYWYRQALGQGPEFLTYFNYEAQQDKSGLPNDRFSAERPEGSISTLTIQRTEQRDSAMYRCASSSLKGSYEQYFGPGTRLTVT.

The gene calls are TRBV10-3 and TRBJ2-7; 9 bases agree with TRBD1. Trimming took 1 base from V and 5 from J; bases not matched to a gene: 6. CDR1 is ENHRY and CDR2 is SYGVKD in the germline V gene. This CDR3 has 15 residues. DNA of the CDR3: TGTGCCATCAGTGAGTTCCCACAGGGGGCCAACGAGCAGTACTTC. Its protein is CAISEFPQGANEQYF.

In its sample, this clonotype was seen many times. The CDR3 loop is CAISDLRENSPLHF. In DNA, the CDR3 is TGTGCCATCAGTGATTTGAGAGAAAATTCACCCCTCCACTTT. The V call is TRBV10-3, the J call TRBJ1-6; D is ambiguous. The CDR3 length is 14 residues. The V end lost 3 bases, the J end lost 7 bases, and 10 bases lay between the germline ends. The germline gives CDR1 ENHRY, CDR2 SYGVKD.

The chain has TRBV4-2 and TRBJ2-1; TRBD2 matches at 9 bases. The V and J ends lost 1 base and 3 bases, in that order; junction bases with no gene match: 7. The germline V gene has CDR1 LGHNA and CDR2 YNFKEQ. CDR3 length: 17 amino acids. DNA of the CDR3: TGTGCCAGCAGCCAAGGTCGACAGCGGGGGGACTACAATGAGCAGTTCTTC. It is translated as CASSQGRQRGDYNEQFF.

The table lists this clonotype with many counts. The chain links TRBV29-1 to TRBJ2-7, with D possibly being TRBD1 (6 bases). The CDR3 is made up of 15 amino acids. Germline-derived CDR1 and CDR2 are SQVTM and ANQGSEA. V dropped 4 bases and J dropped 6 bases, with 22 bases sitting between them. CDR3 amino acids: CSVGNYRAVRSEQYF. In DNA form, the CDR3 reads TGCAGCGTTGGGAATTACAGGGCAGTTCGTAGCGAGCAGTACTTC.

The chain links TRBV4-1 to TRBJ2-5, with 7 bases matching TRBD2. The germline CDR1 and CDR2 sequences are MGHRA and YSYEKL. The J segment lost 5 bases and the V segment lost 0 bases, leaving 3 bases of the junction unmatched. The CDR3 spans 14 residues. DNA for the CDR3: TGCGCCAGCAGCCAAGAGACTAGCTGGGAGACCCAGTACTTC. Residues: CASSQETSWETQYF.

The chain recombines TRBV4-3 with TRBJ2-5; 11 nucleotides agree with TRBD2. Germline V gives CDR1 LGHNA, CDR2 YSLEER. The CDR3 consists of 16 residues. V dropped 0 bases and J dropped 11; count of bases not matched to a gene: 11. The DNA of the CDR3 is TGCGCCAGCAGCCAAGAGATAGCGGGGGGGTTCGGTGAGCAGTACTTC. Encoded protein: CASSQEIAGGFGEQYF.

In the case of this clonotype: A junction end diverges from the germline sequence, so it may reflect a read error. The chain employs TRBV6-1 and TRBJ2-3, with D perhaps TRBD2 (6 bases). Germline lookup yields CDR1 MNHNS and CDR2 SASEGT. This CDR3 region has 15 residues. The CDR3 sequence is CASSEGGGEVDAQYF. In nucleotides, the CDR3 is TGTGCCAGCAGTGAAGGCGGAGGGGAGGTAGATGCGCAGTATTTT.

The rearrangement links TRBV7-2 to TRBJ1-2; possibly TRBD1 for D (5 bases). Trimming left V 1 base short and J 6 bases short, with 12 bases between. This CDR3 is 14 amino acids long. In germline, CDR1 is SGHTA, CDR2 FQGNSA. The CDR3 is CASSLGQGTNGYTF. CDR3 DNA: TGTGCCAGCAGCTTAGGGCAGGGTACGAATGGCTACACCTTC.

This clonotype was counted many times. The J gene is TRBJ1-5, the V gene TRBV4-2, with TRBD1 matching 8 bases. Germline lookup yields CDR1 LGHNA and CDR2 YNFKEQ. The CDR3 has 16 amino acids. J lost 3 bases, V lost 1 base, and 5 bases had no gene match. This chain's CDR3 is CASSQAPGGHNQPQHF. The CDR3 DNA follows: TGTGCCAGCAGCCAAGCGCCAGGGGGCCACAATCAGCCCCAGCATTTT.

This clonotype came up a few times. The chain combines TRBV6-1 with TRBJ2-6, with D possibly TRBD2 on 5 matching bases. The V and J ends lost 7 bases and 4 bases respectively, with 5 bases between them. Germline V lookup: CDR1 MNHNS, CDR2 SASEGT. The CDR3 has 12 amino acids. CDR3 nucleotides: TGTGCCAGCACGGGAGGGGCCAACGTCCTGACTTTC. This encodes CASTGGANVLTF.